The 27 T cell receptor beta chains below were found in one sample sequenced in a study of T cell responses to AZD1222 COVID-19 vaccine listed by TCRdb under 2021. The protocol used for the library was the immunoSEQ multiplex PCR assay. TCRdb carries this immuneACCESS record with in-frame sequences only. Its versions omit some clonotypes, under half of them owing to an unresolved V gene in the studies checked, with the rest unexplained. Present in this sample are 150,000 to 180,000 clones, 85% to 90% of which were seen just once. Together, the top ten hold roughly 5.8% of the sample. The meaning of the sample's time point label: baseline before first vaccination. The treatment or condition label of this sample denotes: meningococcal conjugate vaccine given as trial control. Sample: peripheral blood, taken on day 0 of MenACWY control vaccination. Source of these receptors: an adult in good health.

J is TRBJ1-2 and V is TRBV5-1; 12 nucleotides match TRBD1. Losses at the gene ends were 4 bases for V and 4 bases for J; bases not matched to a gene: 8. The CDR3 is 16 amino acids. Looked up from germline, CDR1 is SGHRS and CDR2 is YFSETQ. The CDR3 nucleotides read TGCGCCAGCAGCCCGCCGGGACAGGGGGCTAGCTATGGCTACACCTTC. This codes for CASSPPGQGASYGYTF.

The rearrangement uses TRBV4-1 and TRBJ2-7, with D hard to call. The length of the CDR3 is 10 residues. V was pared by 9 bases and J by 3 bases, with 6 bases between. Germline CDR1 is MGHRA and CDR2 is YSYEKL. CDR3: CARHLYEQYV. The CDR3 DNA sequence: TGCGCCAGACACCTCTACGAGCAGTACGTC.

The chain employs TRBV28 and TRBJ2-1; D is unresolved. This CDR3 spans 13 amino acids. The V gene lost 3 bases and the J gene lost 4 bases, with 7 bases spanning the gap. Germline CDR1 reads MDHEN; CDR2 reads SYDVKM. Here the CDR3 DNA reads TGTGCCAGCAGTTTTACCAGATACAATGAGCAGTTCTTC. It encodes CASSFTRYNEQFF.

The rearrangement uses TRBV5-1 and TRBJ2-2; the D gene is possibly TRBD1 (6 bases). Germline V lookup: CDR1 SGHRS, CDR2 YFSETQ. V shed 6 bases and J shed 1 base, with 10 bases lying between them. This CDR3 contains 14 residues. CDR3 coding DNA: TGCGCCAGCAACCCGGACAGGAACACCGGGGAGCTGTTTTTT. As protein: CASNPDRNTGELFF.

This chain connects TRBV19 to TRBJ1-6, with D perhaps TRBD1 (5 bases). V dropped 4 bases and J dropped 8 bases, with 21 bases sitting between them. The CDR3 runs 17 residues. CDR1 LNHDA and CDR2 SQIVND come from the germline V gene (reference sequence). The CDR3 DNA reads TGTGCCAGTAGTACAAGTCCCGGGACCTCGCGTTATTCACCCCTCCACTTT. This codes for CASSTSPGTSRYSPLHF.

The chain employs TRBV6-6 and TRBJ1-5; 7 nucleotides line up with TRBD1. The CDR3 sequence is 14 residues long. Unmatched junction bases numbered 7, after V lost 7 bases and J lost 4 bases. The germline CDR1 and CDR2 sequences are MNHNY and SVGAGI (reference sequence). CDR3 DNA: TGTGCCAGCACCACGACAGGGCGGAATCAGCCCCAGCATTTT. Its protein product is CASTTTGRNQPQHF.

The chain has TRBV5-1 and TRBJ1-4; 7 bases map to TRBD1. CDR1 and CDR2 from the germline V gene are SGHRS and YFSETQ. J was trimmed by 7 bases and V by 3 bases; bases with no gene match: 6. The CDR3 is 14 residues long. CDR3 protein: CASSSTGFPEKLFF. CDR3 sequence (DNA): TGCGCCAGCAGCTCGACAGGGTTCCCTGAAAAACTGTTTTTT.

This sequence joins TRBV10-3 and TRBJ2-2; TRBD2 agrees at 10 bases. Unmatched junction bases numbered 0, after V lost 4 bases and J lost 1 base. Germline CDR1 and CDR2: ENHRY and SYGVKD. The CDR3 consists of 15 residues. The CDR3 nucleotides are TGTGCCATCAGTGGGACTAGCGGGAACACCGGGGAGCTGTTTTTT. It specifies CAISGTSGNTGELFF.

This clone came up once. The chain uses TRBV10-3 and TRBJ1-6; D is undetermined. The CDR3 loop spans 12 amino acids. The germline V gene encodes CDR1 ENHRY and CDR2 SYGVKD. V lost 3 bases to trimming and J lost 9 bases, with 6 bases between them. CDR3 in DNA: TGTGCCATCAGTGAAGTCGGTTCACCCCTCCACTTT. Its translation: CAISEVGSPLHF.

This clone was seen once. The rearrangement joins TRBV5-6 to TRBJ1-2; D gene ambiguous. The CDR3 is made up of 13 amino acids. With 0 bases removed from V and 3 bases from J, the gap between germline ends came to 6 bases. Germline V gene sequence: CDR1 SGHDT, CDR2 YYEEEE. CDR3 loop: CASSLAKYYGYTF. The CDR3 DNA is TGTGCCAGCAGCTTGGCGAAGTACTATGGCTACACCTTC. Combining the CDR3 with reference TRBV5-6 and TRBJ1-2 gives the whole variable domain DAGVTQSPTHLIKTRGQQVTLRCSPKSGHDTVSWYQQALGQGPQFIFQYYEEEERQRGNFPDRFSGHQFPNYSSELNVNALLLGDSALYLCASSLAKYYGYTFGSGTRLTVV.

The chain joins TRBV2 to TRBJ1-4; possible D gene TRBD1, 5 bases. Trimming pared 7 bases from V and 8 bases from J, leaving 20 bases between. CDR1 and CDR2 (germline): SNHLY, FYNNEI. This CDR3 has 15 residues. CDR3 amino acids: CASMGGVALGEKLFF. The CDR3 nucleotides are TGTGCCAGCATGGGAGGGGTGGCGCTAGGGGAAAAACTGTTTTTT.

For the CDR3, the DNA is TGTGCCAGTAGTATATCGGCTAGCGGGGGCACCGGGGAGCTGTTTTTT. Residues: CASSISASGGTGELFF. The J gene is TRBJ2-2, the V gene TRBV19; the match to TRBD2 covers 10 bases. J was trimmed by 4 bases and V by 2 bases; bases with no gene match: 4. Per germline, CDR1 LNHDA and CDR2 SQIVND (reference sequence). The CDR3 loop spans 16 amino acids.

The chain links TRBV4-1 to TRBJ1-5; the D gene is possibly TRBD1 (6 bases). Germline V gene data show CDR1 as MGHRA and CDR2 as YSYEKL. Trimming took off 3 bases at V and 6 bases at J, with 18 bases between the two ends. CDR3 length: 16 residues. The CDR3 DNA is TGCGCCAGCAGCCACCGGGTACAGGGAAATAGTCAGCCCCAGCATTTT. Protein sequence: CASSHRVQGNSQPQHF.

The CDR3 DNA reads as TGTGCCAGCACCAACACAGGGTTAAACACCGGGGAGCTGTTTTTT. It encodes CASTNTGLNTGELFF. The V and J genes are TRBV6-6 and TRBJ2-2; D is perhaps TRBD1 (6 bases). The V end lost 7 bases, the J end lost 2 bases, and 14 bases lay between the germline ends. The CDR3 has 15 amino acids. Germline V gives CDR1 MNHNY, CDR2 SVGAGI (reference sequence).

This clone was found a few times. The chain recombines TRBV27 with TRBJ1-4, with TRBD1 matching 8 bases. From germline, CDR1 is MNHEY and CDR2 SMNVEV (reference sequence). This CDR3 comprises 15 residues. Unmatched junction bases numbered 9, after V lost 6 bases and J lost 6 bases. As DNA, the CDR3 is TGTGCCAGCAGACCCCTGGCAGGGGGCGATGAAAAACTGTTTTTT. Its translation is CASRPLAGGDEKLFF.

In nucleotides, the CDR3 is TGTGCCACACGATACTCCCTGGGCGAGCAGTACTTC. Amino acids: CATRYSLGEQYF. This chain joins TRBV6-5 and TRBJ2-7; D remains unclear. CDR1 and CDR2 from the germline V gene are MNHEY and SVGAGI. V lost 10 bases and J lost 6, with 16 bases in between. CDR3 length: 12 residues.

J is TRBJ2-2 and V is TRBV2; D is unresolved. The CDR3 loop spans 13 amino acids. Germline CDR1 SNHLY, CDR2 FYNNEI. Trimming stripped 8 bases from V and 6 bases from J, with 13 bases between. The CDR3 region has the DNA TGTGCCAGCCTCTACCTCCTTGCCGGGGAGCTGTTTTTT. It codes for CASLYLLAGELFF.

The gene calls are TRBV6-4 and TRBJ1-1; D gene unclear. Trimming removed 3 bases from V and 1 base from J, with 9 bases in between. CDR3 length: 14 residues. CDR1 is MRHNA, CDR2 SNTAGT, per germline. CDR3 amino acids: CASSESGKNTEAFF. The CDR3 nucleotides read TGTGCCAGCAGTGAGTCAGGAAAGAACACTGAAGCTTTCTTT.

CDR3 in amino acids: CASSFLASGYTF. The CDR3 bases are TGTGCCAGCAGCTTCCTCGCAAGTGGCTACACCTTC. This chain connects TRBV5-6 to TRBJ1-2; D unclear. CDR1 is SGHDT and CDR2 is YYEEEE in the germline V gene. V lost 2 bases to trimming and J lost 7 bases, with 9 bases between them. The CDR3 has 12 residues. Full variable domain (outside the CDR3, taken from reference TRBV5-6 and TRBJ1-2): DAGVTQSPTHLIKTRGQQVTLRCSPKSGHDTVSWYQQALGQGPQFIFQYYEEEERQRGNFPDRFSGHQFPNYSSELNVNALLLGDSALYLCASSFLASGYTFGSGTRLTVV.

This clone was counted a single time. The chain joins TRBV5-6 to TRBJ1-2, with a tentative D call TRBD1 (5 bases). The length of the CDR3 is 13 residues. Germline assignment: CDR1 SGHDT and CDR2 YYEEEE. Trimming removed 4 bases at V and 5 bases at J, with 12 bases between. The CDR3 DNA reads TGTGCCAGCAGCCCGGGGCGGGGGTATGGCTACACCTTC. This codes for CASSPGRGYGYTF.

This sequence joins TRBV5-1 and TRBJ1-3; a weak D match, TRBD1 (5 bases). This CDR3 spans 16 amino acids. Germline V gene lookup returns CDR1 SGHRS and CDR2 YFSETQ. V was pared by 0 bases and J by 0 bases, with 10 bases between. CDR3 sequence (DNA): TGCGCCAGCAGCTTGGGCCCAGGGAGCTCTGGAAACACCATATATTTT. It codes for CASSLGPGSSGNTIYF.

The genes are TRBV7-9 and TRBJ2-4; D is unclear. Germline values: CDR1 SEHNR, CDR2 FQNEAQ (reference sequence). The CDR3 sequence is 12 residues long. Trimming shortened V by 1 base and J by 9 bases, and 7 bases separated the two germline ends. DNA for the CDR3: TGTGCCAGCAGCTTAGGCTTGAGCATTCAGTACTTC. Amino acid sequence: CASSLGLSIQYF.

V and J are TRBV5-4 and TRBJ2-1; possibly TRBD1 for D (5 bases). Trimming cost V 1 base and J 7 bases, with 15 bases left between them. CDR3 length equals 15 residues. Germline V gene sequence: CDR1 SGHNT, CDR2 YYREEE (reference sequence). The chain's CDR3 is CASSLQGLVMNEQFF. The CDR3, as DNA: TGTGCCAGCAGCTTGCAGGGATTGGTTATGAATGAGCAGTTCTTC.

The V gene is TRBV2, the J gene TRBJ2-7, with a possible D match to TRBD2 (5 bases). The CDR3 contains 14 residues. The V gene's germline CDR1 is SNHLY and CDR2 FYNNEI. V lost 11 bases, J lost 0 bases, and 17 bases lay in between. In DNA, the CDR3 is TGTGCCGGAACAGACGGGGAAAGCTCCTACGAGCAGTACTTC. This codes for CAGTDGESSYEQYF.

CDR3 loop: CASSGQGRVGVNTEAFF. CDR3 DNA sequence: TGTGCCAGTAGTGGACAGGGGCGGGTCGGGGTGAACACTGAAGCTTTCTTT. The gene calls are TRBV19 and TRBJ1-1, with 9 positions matching TRBD1. Germline lookup yields CDR1 LNHDA and CDR2 SQIVND (reference sequence). The trim removed 5 bases at V and 0 bases at J, leaving 10 bases unmatched. The CDR3 has 17 amino acids.

This CDR3 is CASSLGLPGANVLTF. The DNA for the CDR3 is TGTGCCAGCAGCTTAGGCCTGCCTGGGGCCAACGTCCTGACTTTC. V and J are TRBV7-2 and TRBJ2-6; D uncertain. Trimming cost V 1 base and J 2 bases, with 6 bases left between them. CDR1 and CDR2 (germline): SGHTA, FQGNSA. The CDR3 length is 15 residues.

The gene calls are TRBV4-1 and TRBJ1-3; no clear D. Deletions cut 5 bases from V and 4 bases from J, with 27 bases between. This CDR3 is 19 amino acids long. Germline V gene lookup returns CDR1 MGHRA and CDR2 YSYEKL. CDR3 sequence: CASSERTLPRARFGNTIYF. The CDR3 DNA follows: TGCGCCAGCAGCGAAAGGACCCTCCCGAGGGCGCGGTTCGGAAACACCATATATTTT.